This TCR beta chain was recovered during a study of CD8 T cells in ankylosing spondylitis. General observations from the study: A TCR beta motif of several highly homologous variants seemed to mark ankylosing spondylitis blood.

Note on this clonotype: Its antigen is still unknown.

V was cut by 2 bases and J by 8 bases, with 9 bases left in between. The CDR3 spans 12 residues. Germline V gives CDR1 SNHLY, CDR2 FYNNEI. TCRdb fed the 5' RACE reads into MiXCR, producing one record per CDR3 protein. The table lists some 840,000 distinct CDR3 sequences, about 10% of them singletons. The chain employs TRBV2 and TRBJ1-2, with D hard to call. Sequencing was performed on blood, either unsorted or a sorted T cell fraction (not recorded which). This clonotype was obtained from a male donor with ankylosing spondylitis. The CDR3 DNA follows: TGTGCCAGCAGTGAAACTCCCGTCGGCTACACCTTC. It codes for CASSETPVGYTF.